The next 5 T cell receptor beta chains were all read from a single sample in a study of blood T cell repertoires in COVID-19. Only in-frame clones appear in the TCRdb table, and some are missing; sequencing was by immunoSEQ multiplex PCR. This table holds roughly 260,000 clones, 75% to 95% found once. Material: peripheral blood. All receptors derive from a person aged 18-29 years with COVID-19, enrolled during active disease.

The chain recombines TRBV30 with TRBJ2-1, with D possibly TRBD2 on 6 matching bases. The CDR3 totals 14 residues. CDR1 and CDR2 (germline): GTSNPN, SVGIG (reference sequence). V was pared by 5 bases and J by 8 bases, with 19 bases between. CDR3 nucleotides: TGTGCCTGGGCGCTTACGGGAGCCACGGATGAGCAGTTCTTC. Encoded protein: CAWALTGATDEQFF.

The chain has TRBV6-1 and TRBJ1-5, with D possibly matching TRBD1 (5 bases). CDR3 length: 15 amino acids. V was clipped by 2 bases and J by 4 bases, with 12 bases between them. Germline V gene lookup returns CDR1 MNHNS and CDR2 SASEGT. CDR3 DNA sequence: TGTGCCAGCAGTGAAATGTGGGGGGGTAATCAGCCCCAGCATTTT. Translated, it gives CASSEMWGGNQPQHF.

There are a few counts of this clone. The chain recombines TRBV5-1 with TRBJ1-1, with 7 nucleotides matching TRBD1. Germline V gives CDR1 SGHRS, CDR2 YFSETQ. The trim removed 2 bases at V and 3 bases at J, leaving 4 bases unmatched. The CDR3 is made up of 14 amino acids. CDR3 protein: CASSLQGLDTEAFF. Written as DNA, the CDR3 is TGCGCCAGCAGCTTACAGGGGTTGGACACTGAAGCTTTCTTT.

The V gene is TRBV19, the J gene TRBJ1-5; the D is unclear. With 3 bases removed from V and 1 base from J, the gap between germline ends came to 10 bases. CDR3 length: 15 residues. Germline lookup yields CDR1 LNHDA and CDR2 SQIVND (reference sequence). In nucleotides, the CDR3 is TGTGCCAGTAGTATGAGCGGTAGGAGCAATCAGCCCCAGCATTTT. Residues: CASSMSGRSNQPQHF.

As for this clone: Other DNA variants within this sample encode the same CDR3. The V and J genes are TRBV9 and TRBJ2-3; TRBD2 is a possible D gene (5 bases). The germline V gene has CDR1 SGDLS and CDR2 YYNGEE. CDR3 length: 11 amino acids. The V gene lost 7 bases and the J gene lost 6 bases, with 9 bases spanning the gap. In nucleotides, the CDR3 is TGTGCCAGCTCTCGAGGGGATACGCAGTATTTT. Its protein product is CASSRGDTQYF.